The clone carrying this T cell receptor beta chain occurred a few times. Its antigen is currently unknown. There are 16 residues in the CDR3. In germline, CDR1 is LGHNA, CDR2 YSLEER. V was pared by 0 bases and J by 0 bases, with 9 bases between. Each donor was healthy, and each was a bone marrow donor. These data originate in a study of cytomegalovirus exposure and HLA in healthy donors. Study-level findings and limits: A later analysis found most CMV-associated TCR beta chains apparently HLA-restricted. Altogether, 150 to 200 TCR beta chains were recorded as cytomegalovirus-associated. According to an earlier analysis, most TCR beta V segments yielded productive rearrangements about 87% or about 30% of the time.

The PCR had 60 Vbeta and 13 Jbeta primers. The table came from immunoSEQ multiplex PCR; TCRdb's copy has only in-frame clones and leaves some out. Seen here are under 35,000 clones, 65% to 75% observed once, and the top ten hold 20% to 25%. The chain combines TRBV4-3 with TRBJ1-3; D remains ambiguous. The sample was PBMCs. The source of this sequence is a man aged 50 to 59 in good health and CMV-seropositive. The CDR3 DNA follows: TGCGCCAGCAGCCAAGATTATAAGAGCTCTGGAAACACCATATATTTT. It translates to CASSQDYKSSGNTIYF.